This T cell receptor (beta chain) was sequenced in a study of post-analysis software for immune sequencing data. Study-level results: The F measure placed samples prepared in the same batch into strongly shared clusters. A significant reduction in normalized Chao1 diversity was observed in multiple sclerosis patients versus controls.

Researchers reported that TCR beta cDNA libraries carried unique molecular identifiers. When about 1 to 11 million T cells were used, they gave about 550,000 cDNA molecules. TCRdb itself ran the PCR reads through MiXCR, one entry per CDR3 protein. This table has about 560,000 distinct CDR3 sequences, roughly 46% appearing once. This clonotype turned up a few times. Its target is unknown. The source is a girl between 5 and 17 years old with multiple sclerosis. Sequenced input: blood.

The CDR3 DNA is TGTGCCAGCAGTGACGGCCCTGGTGCTACTGAAGCTTTCTTT. This sequence encodes CASSDGPGATEAFF. This rearrangement joins TRBV6-4 to TRBJ1-1, with no clear D. This CDR3 contains 14 residues. Germline CDR1 is MRHNA and CDR2 is SNTAGT. The germline V and J ends were trimmed by 2 bases and 5 bases, with 12 bases remaining between them.